The source of this T cell receptor beta chain is a study of Tregs in tolerant kidney transplant recipients. Repertoires were generated with immunoSEQ multiplex PCR, while TCRdb's copy carries only in-frame clones and drops some. This sample carries some 56,000 clones, about 91% of them seen once, and the ten largest clones take 12% to 15%. The nonmyeloablative bone marrow transplants came from related graft donors, with transient mixed chimerism. V gave up 3 bases and J gave up 1 base; unmatched junction bases: 12. Germline V gives CDR1 MGHRA, CDR2 YSYEKL. The CDR3 is made up of 17 amino acids. The receptor comes from a human patient who received a combined kidney and bone marrow transplant. Among the T cells, some may be from the graft donor. Sequences were derived from CD8+ T cells from blood (PBMCs), sampled 24 months after the transplant. The J gene is TRBJ2-7, the V gene TRBV4-1, with 7 bases lining up with TRBD1. The CDR3, as DNA: TGCGCCAGCAGCCAGGGGCCCGGGACAGAGCTTTCCTACGAGCAGTACTTC. This sequence encodes CASSQGPGTELSYEQYF.